The 8 T cell receptor beta chains below all came from one sample that was sequenced in a study of technical replicates of blood from a few donors. Assay used: immunoSEQ multiplex PCR; TCRdb lists only in-frame clones, some missing. Of around 81,000 clones in the sample, approximately 75% were seen once. The sequencing sample was made of PBMCs. These receptors were obtained from a human donor in good health. Some clones in this sample may be carry-over from other donors' samples.

The chain is built from TRBV30 and TRBJ1-1; 8 positions agree with TRBD1. Trimming removed 4 bases from V and 5 bases from J; junction bases left unmatched: 6. This CDR3 comprises 13 residues. The germline CDR1 and CDR2 sequences are GTSNPN and SVGIG (reference sequence). The CDR3 sequence is CAWTGGDWTEAFF. In DNA form, the CDR3 reads TGTGCCTGGACAGGGGGCGACTGGACTGAAGCTTTCTTT.

This chain links TRBV19 with TRBJ2-1, with 7 positions matching TRBD1. CDR3 length equals 16 residues. Per germline, CDR1 LNHDA and CDR2 SQIVND (reference sequence). Trimming removed 4 bases from V and 1 base from J; junction bases left unmatched: 7. In nucleotides, the CDR3 is TGTGCCAGTAGTAACATACAGGGGAAGTCCTACAATGAGCAGTTCTTC. It specifies CASSNIQGKSYNEQFF.

The V call is TRBV6-4, the J call TRBJ2-7; 7 bases map to TRBD2. After removal of 4 bases from V and 4 bases from J, the junction contained 4 bases not matched to a gene. CDR3 length: 13 amino acids. Germline lookup yields CDR1 MRHNA and CDR2 SNTAGT. CDR3 residues: CASSGTRLYEQYF. CDR3 DNA sequence: TGTGCCAGCAGTGGGACTAGACTATACGAGCAGTACTTC.

The V call is TRBV5-1, the J call TRBJ1-6; 7 bases are shared with TRBD1. The J segment lost 5 bases and the V segment lost 4 bases, leaving 6 bases of the junction unmatched. From germline, CDR1 is SGHRS and CDR2 YFSETQ. The CDR3 extends over 15 amino acids. The DNA for the CDR3 is TGCGCCAGCAGCCCCGGGACAGATAATAATTCACCCCTCCACTTT. Protein sequence: CASSPGTDNNSPLHF.

This clone was detected a few times. V is TRBV4-2 and J is TRBJ2-7; TRBD2 matches at 15 bases. Germline assignment: CDR1 LGHNA and CDR2 YNFKEQ. This CDR3 spans 16 amino acids. With V trimmed by 4 bases and J by 5 bases, 6 bases remained unmatched. For the CDR3, the DNA is TGTGCCAGCAGCCCCGGACTAGCGGGAGGGGTAGACGAGCAGTACTTC. Protein product: CASSPGLAGGVDEQYF.

This chain connects TRBV6-5 to TRBJ2-3; D gene ambiguous. The CDR3 extends over 13 amino acids. Germline CDR1 MNHEY, CDR2 SVGAGI. Trimming shortened V by 5 bases and J by 5 bases, and 11 bases separated the two germline ends. The CDR3 bases are TGTGCCAGCAGTGCAAACTTACTAGATACGCAGTATTTT. Its translation is CASSANLLDTQYF.

In this sample, this clone turned up once. CDR3 coding DNA: TGTGCCAGCAAGACCGACAGGGGGGAGTACAATGAGCAGTTCTTC. Translation gives CASKTDRGEYNEQFF. The chain recombines TRBV2 with TRBJ2-1; 9 bases are a match to TRBD1. Trimming removed 7 bases from V and 4 bases from J; junction bases left unmatched: 8. The germline gives CDR1 SNHLY, CDR2 FYNNEI. This CDR3 region has 15 residues.

This rearrangement joins TRBV11-2 to TRBJ2-5, with 14 positions matching TRBD2. Trimming cost V 6 bases and J 5 bases; bases outside gene matches: 11. The germline V gene encodes CDR1 SGHAT and CDR2 FQNNGV. This CDR3 comprises 17 residues. The CDR3 here is CASRKAFRTSGRETQYF. The CDR3 region has the DNA TGTGCCAGCAGAAAAGCTTTTAGGACTAGCGGGAGGGAGACCCAGTACTTC.